Detailed here is one T cell receptor (beta chain). What it recognizes is unknown. This sample stems from a study of Tregs in tolerant kidney transplant recipients. Study-level findings and limits: Some patients' samples used different primers over time, so nucleotide sequences weren't comparable. Biological reproducibility was not directly addressed in this study.

The V gene end was trimmed by 6 bases and the J gene end by 3 bases; junction bases not matched to a gene: 7. Germline lookup yields CDR1 MNHNS and CDR2 SASEGT. CDR3 length: 15 residues. TCRdb's table, derived via immunoSEQ multiplex PCR, lists solely in-frame clones and lacks some. Among more than 70,000 clones listed, roughly 91% were seen once. Mixed chimerism was transient after nonmyeloablative marrow transplants from related graft donors. Unstimulated regulatory T cells (CD4+CD25+CD127-), CD4+CD25- non-regulatory cells, CD4 and CD8 cells were FACS-sorted from thawed PBMCs. This sequence was found in a human patient who received a combined kidney and bone marrow transplant. The graft donor may be the source of some T cells. This rearrangement joins TRBV6-1 to TRBJ2-3; 9 bases agree with TRBD2. The sample was CD4+ T cells from blood (PBMCs), taken 24 months after the transplant. CDR3 amino acids: CASSSGGTATDTQYF. The CDR3, as DNA: TGTGCCAGCAGCAGCGGGGGGACTGCGACAGATACGCAGTATTTT.